The rows below give T cell receptor beta chains drawn from one sample of a study of blood T cells in healthy people across ages. Using its own MiXCR run on the 5' RACE reads, TCRdb lists one record per CDR3 protein. Here the sample spans hundreds of thousands of distinct CDR3 sequences, approximately 44% being singletons. The sample was blood. Receptors originate from a man between 60 and 75 years old in good health. CDR3s include the opening cysteine and the closing phenylalanine or tryptophan. A D gene is named only where the DNA matches it firmly. Not all rows give a size; the values are once, few, many and, for expanded clones, a class.

TRBV28,.,TRBJ2-5,.,TGTGCCAGCAGTTGGCGACCAGGCAATGAGCAGTACTTC,CASSWRPGNEQYF
TRBV20-1,medium-sized,TRBJ2-7,TRBD2,TGCAGTGCTAGCCCGTCGACTAGCTCCCTCTACGAGCAGTACTTC,CSASPSTSSLYEQYF
TRBV3-1,.,TRBJ2-5,TRBD2,TGTGCCAGCAGCCAAGACCCGGGGGGGTCAGAGACCCAGTACTTC,CASSQDPGGSETQYF
TRBV20-1,few,TRBJ1-1,.,TGCAGTGCTAGAGATCTTCCGATGACAAACACTGAAGCTTTCTTT,CSARDLPMTNTEAFF
TRBV7-2,.,TRBJ2-5,.,TGTGCCAGCAGCCGAACCACGGCTTTCCAAGAGACCCAGTACTTC,CASSRTTAFQETQYF
TRBV5-1,.,TRBJ1-1,.,TGCGCCAGCAGCTTGTCTGAATCTGAAGCTTTCTTT,CASSLSESEAFF
TRBV20-1,.,TRBJ2-5,.,TGCAGTGCTAGGTGGGCTACCCGGGCGGAGGAGACCCAGTACTTC,CSARWATRAEETQYF
TRBV28,.,TRBJ2-3,.,TGTGCCAGCAGATCAGGGAGGTGGGCAGATACGCAGTATTTT,CASRSGRWADTQYF
TRBV7-2,few,TRBJ2-7,TRBD2,TGTGCCAGCAGCTTAGGGGGGGGAGCGGGAAGGGGCAATGAGCAGTACTTC,CASSLGGGAGRGNEQYF
TRBV11-2,.,TRBJ2-5,TRBD2,TGTGCCAGCAGCTTCCCCGGACTAGCGGGGGGGATTAGAGAGACCCAGTACTTC,CASSFPGLAGGIRETQYF
TRBV7-9,.,TRBJ1-5,.,TGTGCCAGCAGCTCCGGCGGGGGAGGGAATCAGCCCCAGCATTTT,CASSSGGGGNQPQHF
TRBV29-1,.,TRBJ2-1,TRBD1,TGCAGCGTTGTATGGGGACAGGGTTGGCATGAGCAGTTCTTC,CSVVWGQGWHEQFF
TRBV2,.,TRBJ2-6,TRBD1,TGTGCCAGTTCTAAACAGGGGCCGAGCTCTGGGGCCAACGTCCTGACTTTC,CASSKQGPSSGANVLTF
TRBV4-1,.,TRBJ2-5,TRBD2,TGCGCCAGCAGCCAAGATGTGGGAGGGGAAGACCATGAGACCCAGTACTTC,CASSQDVGGEDHETQYF
TRBV5-1,.,TRBJ2-6,TRBD1,TGCGCCAGCAGGTTCGACAGGGAGAACGTCCTGACTTTC,CASRFDRENVLTF
TRBV5-5,.,TRBJ2-5,TRBD1,TGTGCCAGCAGCGTAGGGACAGGCAACCCGAAGACCCAGTACTTC,CASSVGTGNPKTQYF
TRBV20-1,.,TRBJ1-2,.,TGCAGTGCTTCGACCGGCCCTAACTATGGCTACACCTTC,CSASTGPNYGYTF
TRBV6-5,.,TRBJ2-5,.,TGTGCCAGCAAATTGCGGCGAGAAGAGACCCAGTACTTC,CASKLRREETQYF
TRBV7-2,.,TRBJ2-2,TRBD2,TGTGCCAGCAGTAAAGCGGGGGTCTACACCGGGGAGCTGTTTTTT,CASSKAGVYTGELFF
TRBV29-1,.,TRBJ2-4,.,TGCAGCGTGGGGAGCACCCCGGGTGAGCAGTACTTC,CSVGSTPGEQYF
TRBV29-1,many,TRBJ2-7,TRBD1,TGCAGCACATCCCAGGGACAGGGGCGCGAGCAGTACTTC,CSTSQGQGREQYF
TRBV6-5,.,TRBJ1-6,.,TGTGCCAGCAGTTACTCGCGGGACATCAAAAATTCACCCCTCCACTTT,CASSYSRDIKNSPLHF
TRBV6-1,.,TRBJ1-2,.,TGTGCCAGCAGTGATTTCACAAGCCCTGGCTACACCTTC,CASSDFTSPGYTF
TRBV20-1,.,TRBJ2-1,TRBD2,TGCAGTGCTACCTACGGGGGGGCCTACAATGAGCAGTTCTTC,CSATYGGAYNEQFF
TRBV6-6,.,TRBJ2-1,.,TGTGCCAGCAGTACAGCGAATGAGCAGTTCTTC,CASSTANEQFF
TRBV7-2,.,TRBJ2-7,TRBD1,TGTGCCAGCAGCCATTTCACAGGGGGGTACGAGCAGTACTTC,CASSHFTGGYEQYF
TRBV7-9,.,TRBJ1-2,.,TGTGCCAGCAGCTCCACCAGGGGAGGAAAAGCTAACTATGGCTACACCTTC,CASSSTRGGKANYGYTF
TRBV7-7,.,TRBJ2-5,.,TGTGCCAGCAGCTTGTGGCCCCAGGGTGGAGAGACCCAGTACTTC,CASSLWPQGGETQYF
TRBV7-8,few,TRBJ2-7,.,TGTGCCAGCAGCTTAGCTCATGCGGGATACGAGCAGTACTTC,CASSLAHAGYEQYF
TRBV12-3/TRBV12-4,few,TRBJ2-7,.,TGTGCCAGCAGCACTGCGGGTAGCGGCTACGAGCAGTACTTC,CASSTAGSGYEQYF
TRBV12-5,.,TRBJ2-1,.,TGTGCTAGTGGTTTAGAGGTGGGCATGAAAGAGCAGTTCTTC,CASGLEVGMKEQFF
TRBV29-1,.,TRBJ1-2,TRBD1,TGCAGCGTTGTTGACAGGGTAGGAGGTGGCTACACCTTC,CSVVDRVGGGYTF
TRBV7-9,.,TRBJ1-4,.,TGTGCCAGCCAAAGGAGGGATACTAATGAAAAACTGTTTTTT,CASQRRDTNEKLFF
TRBV6-1,.,TRBJ1-5,.,TGTGCCAGCAGTGAATTTGGAGGGTCGCATCAGCCCCAGCATTTT,CASSEFGGSHQPQHF
TRBV5-1,many,TRBJ2-1,.,TGCGCCAGCAGCTTGGAGGGGGGGTCCTACAATGAGCAGTTCTTC,CASSLEGGSYNEQFF